This section outlines one T cell receptor (beta chain) sequence together with its context. Its antigen is still unknown. These data originate in a study of naive and memory T cell subsets. Study-level findings and limits: Over 90% of naive TCR sequences appeared only once, unlike memory subsets.

Two oligonucleotides, mixed equimolar, formed the beta constant-region primer covering TRBC1 and TRBC2. TCRdb re-analysed the UMI-ligation and nested PCR reads in MiXCR, keeping a single row per CDR3 protein. The data hold approximately 140,000 distinct CDR3 sequences, with over 15% observed a single time. V was pared by 5 bases and J by 0 bases, with 6 bases of the junction left unmatched. CDR3 size: 16 residues. The germline CDR1 and CDR2 sequences are MDHEN and SYDVKM. This receptor was identified in a human donor in good health. Input material: naive CD4+ T cells from blood. The J gene is TRBJ1-5, the V gene TRBV28, with 8 nucleotides matching TRBD1. In nucleotides, the CDR3 is TGTGCCAGCAGTCCCCTCCAGGGGGCTAGCAATCAGCCCCAGCATTTT. Protein: CASSPLQGASNQPQHF. Variable domain in full (rest from reference TRBV28 and TRBJ1-5): DVKVTQSSRYLVKRTGEKVFLECVQDMDHENMFWYRQDPGLGLRLIYFSYDVKMKEKGDIPEGYSVSREKKERFSLILESASTNQTSMYLCASSPLQGASNQPQHFGDGTRLSIL.